The 11 T cell receptor beta chains given below trace back to one sample, sequenced in a study of blood T cell repertoires in COVID-19. The method was immunoSEQ multiplex PCR; TCRdb's version includes in-frame clones alone and lacks a portion of them. The sample holds roughly 230,000 clones, roughly 80% seen once. The sample taken for sequencing was PBMCs or T cells enriched from blood (not recorded which). The receptors come from a man over 45 who had recovered from COVID-19.

The rearrangement uses TRBV3-1 (or the pseudogene TRBV3-2) and TRBJ1-5; tentatively, D is TRBD1 (5 bases). This CDR3 has 15 amino acids. Trimming stripped 1 base from V and 7 bases from J, with 14 bases between. Germline CDR1 LGHDT, CDR2 YNNKEL (reference sequence). CDR3 in amino acids: CASSQVGGVGQPQHF. The CDR3 DNA sequence: TGTGCCAGCAGCCAAGTCGGGGGGGTAGGCCAGCCCCAGCATTTT.

This chain links TRBV7-9 with TRBJ1-1; TRBD1 is a possible D gene (5 bases). Germline V CDR1 and CDR2: SEHNR, FQNEAQ (reference sequence). V was trimmed by 5 bases and J by 1 base, leaving 20 bases between them. CDR3 length: 17 amino acids. The CDR3 coding sequence is TGTGCCAGCAGCACCTTGGGGGGTTGGGGTACGAACACTGAAGCTTTCTTT. Protein sequence: CASSTLGGWGTNTEAFF.

This clone was seen a single time. The V and J genes are TRBV28 and TRBJ2-7, with 10 bases fitting TRBD2. The germline CDR1 and CDR2 sequences are MDHEN and SYDVKM. Trimming removed 7 bases from V and 7 bases from J; junction bases left unmatched: 10. The CDR3 is made up of 14 amino acids. The CDR3 coding sequence is TGTGCCAGCATGGCTAGCGGGAGAGGCTATGAGCAGTACTTC. Protein product: CASMASGRGYEQYF.

The chain recombines TRBV10-1 with TRBJ2-1, with D perhaps TRBD1 (6 bases). Trimming removed 5 bases at V and 5 bases at J, with 10 bases between. This CDR3 spans 13 amino acids. Germline V gives CDR1 WNHNN, CDR2 SYGVQD (reference sequence). The CDR3 loop is CASSRDMNNEQFF. CDR3 DNA sequence: TGCGCCAGCAGTAGGGACATGAACAATGAGCAGTTCTTC.

The chain employs TRBV13 and TRBJ2-3, with a weak D call TRBD2 (5 bases). The CDR3 is 16 amino acids. Germline V gives CDR1 PRHDT, CDR2 FYEKMQ (reference sequence). Between the trimmed V and J ends, which lost 4 bases and 0 bases, there was a span of 14 bases. Here the CDR3 DNA reads TGTGCCAGCAGCTGGAGCGGATCTACTAGCACAGATACGCAGTATTTT. Residues: CASSWSGSTSTDTQYF.

The genes are TRBV27 and TRBJ2-3; no definite D call. Trimming removed 6 bases at V and 4 bases at J, with 14 bases between. CDR1 is MNHEY and CDR2 is SMNVEV in the germline V gene (reference sequence). The CDR3 spans 14 residues. The CDR3 DNA follows: TGTGCCAGCAGGGTCCTCATGAGCCCAGATACGCAGTATTTT. Translated, it gives CASRVLMSPDTQYF.

The rearrangement joins TRBV29-1 to TRBJ1-5, with D possibly TRBD1 on 6 matching bases. The CDR3 is made up of 12 amino acids. The germline V and J ends were trimmed by 4 bases and 11 bases, with 15 bases remaining between them. Germline CDR1 reads SQVTM; CDR2 reads ANQGSEA. This chain's CDR3 is CSVVSGAGAQHF. DNA of the CDR3: TGCAGCGTTGTGAGCGGGGCAGGGGCCCAGCATTTT.

CDR3 protein: CASSLRRGVYNEQFF. The CDR3 DNA reads TGTGCCAGCAGCCTAAGGCGGGGGGTATACAATGAGCAGTTCTTC. The chain uses TRBV7-2 and TRBJ2-1; 8 nucleotides agree with TRBD2. With V trimmed by 5 bases and J by 4 bases, 7 bases remained unmatched. The length of the CDR3 is 15 residues. The germline CDR1 and CDR2 sequences are SGHTA and FQGNSA. Filled out from reference TRBV7-2 and TRBJ2-1, the complete variable domain reads GAGVSQSPSNKVTEKGKDVELRCDPISGHTALYWYRQSLGQGLEFLIYFQGNSAPDKSGLPSDRFSAERTGGSVSTLTIQRTQQEDSAVYLCASSLRRGVYNEQFFGPGTRLTVL.

The chain couples TRBV5-1 to TRBJ2-1, with D maybe TRBD2 (7 bases). Germline loops: CDR1 SGHRS, CDR2 YFSETQ. With 7 bases removed from V and 1 base from J, the gap between germline ends came to 12 bases. The CDR3 covers 14 residues. CDR3 amino acids: CASSEGGSYNEQFF. The CDR3 DNA reads TGCGCCAGCTCGGAGGGGGGGTCCTACAATGAGCAGTTCTTC.

CDR3: CASSQLQGNYGYTF. CDR3 bases: TGTGCCAGCAGCCAGCTACAGGGGAACTATGGCTACACCTTC. The chain recombines TRBV3-1 (or the pseudogene TRBV3-2) with TRBJ1-2; 7 bases align to TRBD1. V shed 3 bases, J shed 2 bases, and the junction held 3 bases outside the gene matches. This CDR3 region has 14 residues. Looked up from germline, CDR1 is LGHDT and CDR2 is YNNKEL (reference sequence).

The chain recombines TRBV18 with TRBJ1-5; 12 positions match TRBD1. CDR3 length: 16 amino acids. Germline loops: CDR1 KGHSH, CDR2 LQKENI. V trimming: 8 bases; J trimming: 4 bases; junction bases outside the gene matches: 9. CDR3 region: CASTSGTGGWNQPQHF. The CDR3 bases are TGTGCCAGCACCTCCGGGACAGGGGGCTGGAATCAGCCCCAGCATTTT. The full variable domain, rest sourced from reference TRBV18 and TRBJ1-5, is NAGVMQNPRHLVRRRGQEARLRCSPMKGHSHVYWYRQLPEEGLKFMVYLQKENIIDESGMPKERFSAEFPKEGPSILRIQQVVRGDSAAYFCASTSGTGGWNQPQHFGDGTRLSIL.